This entry lists 7 T cell receptor beta chains sequenced from one sample in a study of blood T cell repertoires in COVID-19. TCRdb's copy holds only in-frame clones and misses some; the assay was immunoSEQ multiplex PCR. The repertoire holds 110,000 to 150,000 clones, about four fifths seen once, with over 7.5% in the top ten. The sequenced sample consisted of peripheral blood. The receptors stem from a woman aged 80 or over in a cohort sampled during active or convalescent COVID-19.

The chain combines TRBV18 with TRBJ2-3; D possibly corresponds to TRBD2 (5 bases). CDR1 KGHSH and CDR2 LQKENI come from the germline V gene. The V gene lost 2 bases and the J gene lost 6 bases, with 12 bases spanning the gap. This CDR3 has 14 residues. CDR3 loop: CASSPGLAPDTQYF. The DNA of the CDR3 is TGTGCCAGCTCACCAGGTCTAGCACCCGATACGCAGTATTTT.

The V call is TRBV29-1, the J call TRBJ1-3; 9 bases are a match to TRBD1. Germline values: CDR1 SQVTM, CDR2 ANQGSEA. This CDR3 has 12 residues. V shed 6 bases and J 3 bases; nucleotides not matched to a gene: 0. In nucleotides, the CDR3 is TGCAGCGTGGACAGGGGTGGAAACACCATATATTTT. Translation gives CSVDRGGNTIYF.

Only one count was recorded for this clone. This sequence joins TRBV7-8 and TRBJ1-5; the match to TRBD1 covers 7 bases. V shed 5 bases and J 7 bases; nucleotides not matched to a gene: 8. The germline gives CDR1 SGHVS, CDR2 FQNEAQ. The CDR3 runs 14 residues. CDR3 region: CASSLNRGGQPQHF. The CDR3 region has the DNA TGTGCCAGCAGCCTTAACAGGGGCGGCCAGCCCCAGCATTTT.

The genes are TRBV5-1 and TRBJ1-2; D is possibly TRBD1 (6 bases). Germline assignment: CDR1 SGHRS and CDR2 YFSETQ. The V end was cut by 3 bases, the J end by 6 bases, with 15 bases between. The CDR3 length is 14 residues. CDR3 DNA sequence: TGCGCCAGCAGCTATGGGGGCCGGGAGGATGGCTACACCTTC. Protein: CASSYGGREDGYTF.

The V and J genes are TRBV6-5 and TRBJ1-5; 7 bases are shared with TRBD1. CDR3 length: 15 residues. The germline V gene has CDR1 MNHEY and CDR2 SVGAGI. The trim removed 5 bases at V and 4 bases at J, leaving 8 bases unmatched. As DNA, the CDR3 is TGTGCCAGCAGTCCCGGGACAGTACCGAATCAGCCCCAGCATTTT. Its translation is CASSPGTVPNQPQHF.

The chain has TRBV7-2 and TRBJ2-2; D unclear. The CDR3 consists of 15 residues. The germline V gene encodes CDR1 SGHTA and CDR2 FQGNSA. V shed 3 bases and J shed 8 bases, with 16 bases lying between them. The CDR3 region has the DNA TGTGCCAGCAGCTTGTTTCTTAGTATGAAGGGGGAGCTGTTTTTT. Its translation is CASSLFLSMKGELFF.

This rearrangement joins TRBV7-2 to TRBJ1-2; TRBD1 aligns across 9 bases. CDR3 length: 15 amino acids. Germline trimming cut 5 bases from V and 3 bases from J; bases unmatched to any gene: 7. Germline-derived CDR1 and CDR2 are SGHTA and FQGNSA. Here the CDR3 DNA reads TGTGCCAGCAGCCTACGACAGGGGGGCCACTATGGCTACACCTTC. Translated: CASSLRQGGHYGYTF.